What follows is one T cell receptor (beta chain) and its context. The data were obtained in a study of shared clonotypes between healthy human individuals. Original processing notes: Owing to the provision of junction-only sequences devoid of quality scores by immunoSEQ, filtering differed. TCRdb keeps only in-frame clones here, not all; method: immunoSEQ multiplex PCR. The D gene and trimming were derived from the DNA, and the V and J assignments and clone size from that table. Found here are about 1,800,000 clones, over 85% of them singletons; the top ten hold 1.2%. This CDR3 region has 14 residues. Germline CDR1 and CDR2: SGHNT and YYREEE (reference sequence). V gave up 4 bases and J gave up 8 bases; unmatched junction bases: 6. In the naive CD8 group, cells lacked CD45RO and were positively selected for CCR7, so terminally differentiated effector memory CD45RA+ cells were left out.

Sequencing used naive CD8+ T cells sorted from blood. This rearrangement joins TRBV5-4 to TRBJ2-1; 10 bases align to TRBD2. The clonotype originates from a man between 18 and 35 years old in good health. In DNA, the CDR3 is TGTGCCAGCAGCCAGGGGACTAGCGACTATGAGCAGTTCTTC. Amino acid sequence: CASSQGTSDYEQFF.